This TCR beta chain appears in the sequencing data of a study of blood T cells in healthy people across ages. Then a second PCR, running roughly 7 to 11 cycles, was carried out with a sample-barcoded 5' primer and a J-beta primer mix. TCRdb independently ran MiXCR on the 5' RACE reads; one entry per CDR3 protein. The table has around 620,000 distinct CDR3 sequences, 25% to 30% seen once. The germline V gene has CDR1 ENHRY and CDR2 SYGVKD. The CDR3 is made up of 13 amino acids. Turning to this clonotype: Its antigen is not known. One end of the junction fails to match germline, which may point to a read error.

General study results and limits: It was found that TCR beta diversity correlated strongly with the percentage of naive T cells. Because sorting was not performed, PBMCs prevented conclusive naive versus antigen-experienced comparison.

Sequencing input: blood. The sequence came from a woman between 65 and 79 years old in good health. The chain carries TRBV10-3 and TRBJ2-1; D is perhaps TRBD1 or TRBD2 (5 bases each). CDR3 nucleotides: TGTGCCATCAGTTGGGGCCCATCCTCCCCCGGGGACTTC. The encoded protein is CAISWGPSSPGDF.